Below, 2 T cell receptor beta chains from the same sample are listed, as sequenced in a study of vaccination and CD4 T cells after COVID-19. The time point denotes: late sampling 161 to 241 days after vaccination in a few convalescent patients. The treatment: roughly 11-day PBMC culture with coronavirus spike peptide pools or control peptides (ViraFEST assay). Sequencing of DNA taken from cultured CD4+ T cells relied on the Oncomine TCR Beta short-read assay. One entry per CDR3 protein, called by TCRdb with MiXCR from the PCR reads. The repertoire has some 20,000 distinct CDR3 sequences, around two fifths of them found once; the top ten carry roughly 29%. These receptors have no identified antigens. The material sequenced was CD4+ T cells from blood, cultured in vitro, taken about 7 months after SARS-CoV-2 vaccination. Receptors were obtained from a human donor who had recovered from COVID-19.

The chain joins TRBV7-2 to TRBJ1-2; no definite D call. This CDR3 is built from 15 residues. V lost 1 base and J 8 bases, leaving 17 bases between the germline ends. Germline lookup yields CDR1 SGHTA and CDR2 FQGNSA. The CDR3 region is CASSLVFSRFGGYTF. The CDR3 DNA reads TGTGCCAGCAGCTTAGTTTTTTCCCGATTCGGCGGCTACACCTTC.

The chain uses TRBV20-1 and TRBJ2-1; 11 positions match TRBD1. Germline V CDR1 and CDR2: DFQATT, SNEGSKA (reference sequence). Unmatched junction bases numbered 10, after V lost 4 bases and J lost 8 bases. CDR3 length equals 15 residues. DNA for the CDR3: TGCAGTGCTAACTACCAGGGACAGGGGGTGTATGAGCAGTTCTTC. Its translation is CSANYQGQGVYEQFF.